This TCR beta chain stems from a study of response to subunit inactivated influenza vaccine. Broader study findings: Authors suggested that a seasonal influenza vaccination recruits few new T cells each time.

The CDR3 runs 14 residues. CDR1 is MNHNS and CDR2 is SASEGT in the germline V gene. V was clipped by 6 bases and J by 7 bases, with 19 bases between them. TCRdb re-analysed the RT-PCR reads in MiXCR, keeping a single row per CDR3 protein. The table shows about 520,000 distinct CDR3 sequences, with less than 7.5% occurring only once. There are many counts of this clonotype. Its antigen is not known. The sequence was collected from a man between 50 and 75 years old who received an inactivated influenza vaccine. The chain is built from TRBV6-1 and TRBJ2-7; TRBD1 is a possible D gene (5 bases). The input for sequencing was PBMCs from blood, taken roughly 24 months after vaccination. The CDR3 region has the DNA TGTGCCAGCAGCAGGGCTCTTGCGCCATTAGAGCAGTACTTC. It yields the protein CASSRALAPLEQYF.